Listed here are 8 T cell receptor beta chains from one sample, sequenced in a study of Ad26.COV2.S vaccination and SARS-CoV-2 variants. Treatment meaning: 15 to 20 received Ad26.COV2.S at low or high dose, single or two shots; several received placebo; per-sample allocation not given. At day 63 after the first vaccine or placebo injection, samples were drawn. TCRdb keeps only in-frame clones here, not all; method: immunoSEQ multiplex PCR. Here the sample spans about 460,000 clones, about 89% being singletons. Source: peripheral blood, taken in a trial of Ad26.COV2.S vaccine versus placebo. The receptors were sampled from a person between 18 and 65 years old who received the Ad26.COV2.S COVID-19 vaccine or a placebo.

V gene TRBV6-5 combines with J gene TRBJ2-1; TRBD2 is a possible D gene (6 bases). From germline, CDR1 is MNHEY and CDR2 SVGAGI. The CDR3 sequence is 12 residues long. V lost 5 bases, J lost 7 bases, and 9 bases lay in between. CDR3 amino acids: CASSRTKNEQFF. DNA for the CDR3: TGTGCCAGCAGTAGGACTAAGAATGAGCAGTTCTTC.

The chain employs TRBV6-1 and TRBJ2-3, with D possibly being TRBD2 (6 bases). The CDR3 is 15 residues long. In germline, CDR1 is MNHNS, CDR2 SASEGT. V lost 2 bases and J lost 2, with 11 bases in between. DNA for the CDR3: TGTGCCAGCAGTGAACCGGGACTTAACACAGATACGCAGTATTTT. This codes for CASSEPGLNTDTQYF.

This sequence joins TRBV30 and TRBJ1-1; tentatively, D is TRBD1 (6 bases). This CDR3 comprises 13 residues. V lost 2 bases and J 0 bases, leaving 7 bases between the germline ends. Germline V gene lookup returns CDR1 GTSNPN and CDR2 SVGIG (reference sequence). The CDR3 nucleotides read TGTGCCTGGAGTACAGGGATGAACACTGAAGCTTTCTTT. Translated, it gives CAWSTGMNTEAFF.

The chain is built from TRBV2 and TRBJ2-1; possibly TRBD2 for D (5 bases). This CDR3 has 14 residues. Trimming removed 5 bases from V and 6 bases from J, with 14 bases in between. CDR1 SNHLY and CDR2 FYNNEI come from the germline V gene. CDR3 bases: TGTGCCAGCAGTTCTCTGGGGAGAGCCAATGAGCAGTTCTTC. Protein product: CASSSLGRANEQFF.

The chain uses TRBV7-2 and TRBJ1-3; tentative D call: TRBD1 (6 bases). V lost 1 base to trimming and J lost 2 bases, with 12 bases between them. Per germline, CDR1 SGHTA and CDR2 FQGNSA. This CDR3 comprises 16 residues. The CDR3: CASSLVAGVAGNTIYF. CDR3 nucleotide sequence: TGTGCCAGCAGCTTAGTGGCAGGGGTAGCTGGAAACACCATATATTTT.

The chain links TRBV6-1 to TRBJ1-2; D may be TRBD1 (6 bases). V lost 2 bases and J lost 6, with 10 bases in between. The germline V gene encodes CDR1 MNHNS and CDR2 SASEGT. CDR3 length equals 13 residues. The CDR3 loop reads CASSEYPGDGYTF. The CDR3 DNA follows: TGTGCCAGCAGTGAATACCCAGGGGATGGCTACACCTTC.

The chain is built from TRBV7-9 and TRBJ1-2; no clear D. The CDR3 contains 14 residues. The germline V and J ends were trimmed by 1 base and 5 bases, with 11 bases remaining between them. Germline V gene sequence: CDR1 SEHNR, CDR2 FQNEAQ (reference sequence). The DNA for the CDR3 is TGTGCCAGCAGCTTAGGTGGGGAGCCATATGGCTACACCTTC. It encodes CASSLGGEPYGYTF.

This clone was seen a single time. This chain uses TRBV27 with TRBJ1-6, with 10 bases identical to TRBD1. CDR1 is MNHEY, CDR2 SMNVEV, per germline (reference sequence). The CDR3 runs to 15 residues. Trimming at V came to 4 bases and at J to 11 bases, leaving 8 bases not matched to a gene. CDR3 bases: TGTGCCAGCAGTTCTCCGGGACAGGGGATTACACCCCTCCACTTT. Its translation is CASSSPGQGITPLHF.